The rows below give T cell receptor beta chains drawn from one sample of a study of T cell changes during pregnancy in multiple sclerosis. Data came from immunoSEQ multiplex PCR; TCRdb stores just in-frame clones and leaves some out. The sample shows tens of thousands of clones, just over 90% of them seen only once. Sequencing was performed on CD4+ T cells from peripheral blood mononuclear cells, taken after pregnancy. The receptors were gathered from a female donor with multiple sclerosis, enrolled in a pregnancy study. Each CDR3 is given with its conserved first and last residue. D genes are given only for firm matches. For some rows the clone size is stated as once, few or many, or as a class when expanded; others skip it.

d_gene | abundance | len | j_gene | v_gene | CDR3nt | CDR3aa
- | - | 15 | TRBJ2-1 | TRBV27 | TGTGCCAGCAGACTCCCGGCGGAGCTAGTCAATGAGCAGTTCTTC | CASRLPAELVNEQFF
- | - | 15 | TRBJ2-2 | TRBV29-1 | TGCAGCGTACGGGACTGGGGTACTGGGGCCGGGGAGCTGTTTTTT | CSVRDWGTGAGELFF
- | - | 13 | TRBJ2-5 | TRBV9 | TGTGCCAGCAGCGTTATAGCCGGAGGGACCCAGTACTTC | CASSVIAGGTQYF
TRBD1 | - | 15 | TRBJ1-1 | TRBV11-1 | TGTGCCAGCAGCTTAGCCGGGACAGGGAACACTGAAGCTTTCTTT | CASSLAGTGNTEAFF
- | - | 17 | TRBJ2-7 | TRBV1 | TGCACCAGCAGCCAAGAACCGGGACTAGCGGGACCCTACGAGCAGTACTTC | CTSSQEPGLAGPYEQYF
TRBD1 | - | 16 | TRBJ2-1 | TRBV12-5 | TGTGCTAGTGGCAATGACAGGGCGAGCTCCTACAATGAGCAGTTCTTC | CASGNDRASSYNEQFF
TRBD1 | - | 14 | TRBJ1-2 | TRBV7-2 | TGTGCCAGCAGCTCCCAGACAGGGAGCTATGGCTACACCTTC | CASSSQTGSYGYTF
TRBD1 | - | 16 | TRBJ2-1 | TRBV18 | TGTGCCAGCTCACCTTTAAAGACGACAGGGTACAATGAGCAGTTCTTC | CASSPLKTTGYNEQFF
TRBD1 | - | 13 | TRBJ2-7 | TRBV29-1 | TGCAGCGTTATGACAGGGGGGACCTACGAGCAGTACTTC | CSVMTGGTYEQYF
TRBD2 | - | 16 | TRBJ2-3 | TRBV9 | TGTGCCAGCAGCCCTAGGACTAGCGGGAGCACAGATACGCAGTATTTT | CASSPRTSGSTDTQYF
TRBD2 | - | 16 | TRBJ2-7 | TRBV9 | TGTGCCAGCAGCGTAGGACTAGCGGGAGGTTTCGGGGAGCAGTACTTC | CASSVGLAGGFGEQYF
- | - | 14 | TRBJ1-1 | TRBV21-1 | TGTGCCAGCAGCAGCTACAGGGGCCCCGGTGAAGCTTTCTTT | CASSSYRGPGEAFF
TRBD1 | once | 13 | TRBJ1-2 | TRBV28 | TGTGCCAGCAGTGACAGGGCTAACTATGGCTACACCTTC | CASSDRANYGYTF
TRBD2 | - | 15 | TRBJ2-5 | TRBV19 | TGTGCCAGTAGCCTTTACTTAGCGGGAGGAGAGACCCAGTACTTC | CASSLYLAGGETQYF
TRBD1 | - | 15 | TRBJ1-6 | TRBV5-4 | TGTGCCAGCAAGACCGGACAGGGCACTAATTCACCCCTCCACTTT | CASKTGQGTNSPLHF
TRBD2 | - | 15 | TRBJ2-1 | TRBV5-1 | TGCGCCAGCAGCCCCACTAGCGGGGCCGGCCCGGAGCAGTTCTTC | CASSPTSGAGPEQFF
TRBD1 | - | 13 | TRBJ2-1 | TRBV11-3 | TGTGCCAGCAGCCCAAGGACAGGGCGAGAGCAGTTCTTC | CASSPRTGREQFF
- | - | 13 | TRBJ2-5 | TRBV18 | TGTGCCAGCTCACCGGGACATCAAGAGACCCAGTACTTC | CASSPGHQETQYF
- | - | 15 | TRBJ2-7 | TRBV5-4 | TGTGCCAGCAGCTTAGTGGCGGGGCTAGGGAACGAGCAGTACTTC | CASSLVAGLGNEQYF
TRBD2 | - | 15 | TRBJ2-3 | TRBV9 | TGTGCCAGCAGCGTAGGGACTAGCGGGGGAGATACGCAGTATTTT | CASSVGTSGGDTQYF
TRBD1 | - | 15 | TRBJ2-7 | TRBV6-1 | TGTGCCAGCAGTGAGGTCGGGACAGGTCCCTACGAGCAGTACTTC | CASSEVGTGPYEQYF
TRBD1 | - | 16 | TRBJ2-7 | TRBV13 | TGTGCCAGCAGCCTCCGACAGGGAGATTACCCCTACGAGCAGTACTTC | CASSLRQGDYPYEQYF
TRBD2 | - | 16 | TRBJ2-1 | TRBV5-1 | TGCGCCAGCAGCTTGCACGAGGGACTAGGGGCGAATGAGCAGTTCTTC | CASSLHEGLGANEQFF
- | - | 13 | TRBJ1-2 | TRBV6-5 | TGTGCCAGCAGCTTTGACATCCGATATGGCTACACCTTC | CASSFDIRYGYTF
- | - | 15 | TRBJ1-1 | TRBV4-3 | TGCGCCAGCAGCCACGTCGGCAGGATGAACACTGAAGCTTTCTTT | CASSHVGRMNTEAFF